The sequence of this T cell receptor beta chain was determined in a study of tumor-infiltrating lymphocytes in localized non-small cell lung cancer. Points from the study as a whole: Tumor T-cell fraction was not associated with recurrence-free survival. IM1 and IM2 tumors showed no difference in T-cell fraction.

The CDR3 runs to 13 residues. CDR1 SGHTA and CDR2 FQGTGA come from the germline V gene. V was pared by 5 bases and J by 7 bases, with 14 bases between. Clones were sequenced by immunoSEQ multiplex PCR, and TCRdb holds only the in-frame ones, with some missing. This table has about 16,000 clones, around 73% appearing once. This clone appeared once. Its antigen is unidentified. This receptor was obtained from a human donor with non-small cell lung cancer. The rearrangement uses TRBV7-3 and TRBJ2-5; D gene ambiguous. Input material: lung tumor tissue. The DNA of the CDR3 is TGTGCCAGCAGCGTAGACCCAAAGGGGACCCAGTACTTC. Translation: CASSVDPKGTQYF.